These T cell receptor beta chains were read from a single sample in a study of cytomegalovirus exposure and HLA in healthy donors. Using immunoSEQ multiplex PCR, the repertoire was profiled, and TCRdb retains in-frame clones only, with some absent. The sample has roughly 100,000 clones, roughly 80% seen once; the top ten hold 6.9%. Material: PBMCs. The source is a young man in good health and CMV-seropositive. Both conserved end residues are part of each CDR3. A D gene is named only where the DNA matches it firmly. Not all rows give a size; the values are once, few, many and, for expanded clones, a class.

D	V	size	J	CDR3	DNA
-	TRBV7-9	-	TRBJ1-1	CASSSGGEAFF	TGTGCCAGCAGCTCCGGGGGTGAAGCTTTCTTT
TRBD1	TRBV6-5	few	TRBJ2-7	CASSPGTGRDYEQYF	TGTGCCAGCAGCCCCGGGACAGGACGCGACTACGAGCAGTACTTC
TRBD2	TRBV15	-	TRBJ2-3	CATSSPGLAGYRGTDTQYF	TGTGCCACCAGCTCTCCGGGACTAGCGGGATACCGGGGTACAGATACGCAGTATTTT
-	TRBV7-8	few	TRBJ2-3	CASSSLAGSSTDTQYF	TGTGCCAGCAGCTCCCTGGCGGGGAGTAGCACAGATACGCAGTATTTT
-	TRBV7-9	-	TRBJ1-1	CASSLRPSGEAFF	TGTGCCAGCAGCCTAAGGCCCTCAGGGGAAGCTTTCTTT
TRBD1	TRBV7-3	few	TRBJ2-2	CASSPDRADGELFF	TGTGCCAGCAGCCCCGACAGGGCGGACGGGGAGCTGTTTTTT
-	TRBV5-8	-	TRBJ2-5	CASSSGITSPETQYF	TGTGCCAGCAGCTCGGGGATAACTTCTCCGGAGACCCAGTACTTC
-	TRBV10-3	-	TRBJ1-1	CAISDDSGRTEAFF	TGTGCCATCAGCGACGATTCGGGGAGGACTGAAGCTTTCTTT
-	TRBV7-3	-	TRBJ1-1	CASSLQGRSTEAFF	TGTGCCAGCAGCTTACAGGGAAGGAGTACTGAAGCTTTCTTT
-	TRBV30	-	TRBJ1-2	CAWATGLEYGYTF	TGTGCCTGGGCCACAGGGCTTGAATATGGCTACACCTTC
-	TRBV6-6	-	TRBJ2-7	CASSYSLDEQYF	TGTGCCAGCAGTTACTCACTGGACGAGCAGTACTTC
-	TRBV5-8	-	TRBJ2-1	CASSPDMSYNEQFF	TGTGCCAGCAGCCCCGACATGTCCTACAATGAGCAGTTCTTC
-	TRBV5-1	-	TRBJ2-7	CASSSRTKHEQYF	TGCGCCAGCAGCAGCCGGACTAAACACGAGCAGTACTTC
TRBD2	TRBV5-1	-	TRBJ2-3	CASSLGGGRADTQYF	TGCGCCAGCAGCTTGGGCGGGGGTAGGGCAGATACGCAGTATTTT
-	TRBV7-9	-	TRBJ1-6	CASSHDKESPLHF	TGTGCCAGCAGCCATGACAAGGAATCACCCCTCCACTTT
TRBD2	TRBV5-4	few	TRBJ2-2	CASRVSSGGNTGELFF	TGTGCCAGCAGGGTTTCTAGCGGGGGAAACACCGGGGAGCTGTTTTTT
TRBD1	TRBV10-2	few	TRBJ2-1	CASSEIGGQGFF	TGCGCCAGCAGTGAAATAGGGGGACAGGGGTTCTTC
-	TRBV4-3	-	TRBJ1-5	CASSQDLNTNQPQHF	TGCGCCAGCAGCCAAGACCTCAACACCAATCAGCCCCAGCATTTT
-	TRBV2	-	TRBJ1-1	CASSSGSGTEAFF	TGTGCCAGCAGCAGTGGGTCGGGCACTGAAGCTTTCTTT
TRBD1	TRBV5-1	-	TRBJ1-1	CASSLQGGGDTEAFF	TGCGCCAGCAGCTTACAGGGGGGCGGGGACACTGAAGCTTTCTTT
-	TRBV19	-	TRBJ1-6	CASSISSHSPLHF	TGTGCCAGTAGTATCTCTTCTCATTCACCCCTCCACTTT
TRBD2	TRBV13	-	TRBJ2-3	CASSLGTSWPDTQYF	TGTGCCAGCAGCTTAGGGACTAGCTGGCCAGATACGCAGTATTTT
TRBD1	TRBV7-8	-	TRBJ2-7	CASSLDATGGREQYF	TGTGCCAGCAGCTTAGATGCGACAGGGGGCCGCGAGCAGTACTTC
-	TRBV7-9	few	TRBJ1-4	CASSLRTDNEKLFF	TGTGCCAGCAGCTTGCGGACAGATAATGAAAAACTGTTTTTT
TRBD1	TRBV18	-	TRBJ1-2	CASSPQEGTGAENGYTF	TGTGCCAGCTCACCACAAGAGGGAACAGGGGCGGAGAATGGCTACACCTTC
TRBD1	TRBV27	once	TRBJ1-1	CASSSGGQTEAFF	TGTGCCAGCAGTTCAGGGGGCCAGACTGAAGCTTTCTTT
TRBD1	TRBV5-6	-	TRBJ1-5	CASSFDRAAVVSNQPQHF	TGTGCCAGCAGCTTTGACAGGGCAGCTGTAGTTAGCAATCAGCCCCAGCATTTT
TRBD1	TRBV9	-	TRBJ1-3	CASSLGQAADTIYF	TGTGCCAGCAGCCTGGGACAGGCCGCGGACACCATATATTTT
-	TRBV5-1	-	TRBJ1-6	CASSLGSGRTPLHF	TGCGCCAGCAGCTTGGGGTCTGGGAGGACACCCCTCCACTTT
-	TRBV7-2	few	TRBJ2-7	CASSLVSRTYEQYF	TGTGCCAGCAGCTTAGTTTCCAGGACTTACGAGCAGTACTTC
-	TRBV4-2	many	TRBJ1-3	CASSQDVTGSGNTIYF	TGTGCCAGCAGCCAAGACGTGACAGGATCCGGAAACACCATATATTTT
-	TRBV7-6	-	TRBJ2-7	CASSDPSGTEGGEQYF	TGTGCCAGCAGCGACCCCTCGGGGACAGAAGGAGGGGAGCAGTACTTC